Sequencing of this T cell receptor (beta chain) was carried out in a study of blood T cell repertoires in COVID-19. Overall study context: Donors in the United States, Italy and Spain gave samples during acute or convalescent COVID-19. PBMCs, B-cell-depleted T cells, or T cells were the source of the cDNA or gDNA that made up the material.

Source study methods: Amplifying reference gene primers gave estimates of nucleated cell counts. Here immunoSEQ multiplex PCR was the method, and the copy in TCRdb shows in-frame clones only, minus some. The V and J calls and clone size are taken from that table; D and trimming were inferred from the DNA. The sample consists of fewer than 500,000 clones, around 84% of them appearing once. The sample holds one count of this clone. The source material was peripheral blood. This clonotype originated in a human donor with acute or convalescent COVID-19. The donor label of this sample is uncertain.

CDR3 coding DNA: TGTGCCAGCAGTGAGTTAGCGGGAATCTGGGGTACGCAGTATTTT. Residues: CASSELAGIWGTQYF. The rearrangement links TRBV2 to TRBJ2-3, with TRBD2 matching over 8 bases. Looked up from germline, CDR1 is SNHLY and CDR2 is FYNNEI. The CDR3 is 15 amino acids. V dropped 3 bases and J dropped 8; count of bases not matched to a gene: 10.